Presented here are 24 T cell receptor beta chains from one specimen sequenced in a study of blood T cell repertoires in COVID-19. Generated by immunoSEQ multiplex PCR, the TCRdb table keeps only in-frame clones and is missing some. Of approximately 120,000 clones in the sample, roughly four fifths were seen once. Sequencing used peripheral blood. The receptors shown here come from a human donor in a cohort sampled during active COVID-19.

The rearrangement joins TRBV4-2 to TRBJ2-5, with 9 bases matching TRBD2. Germline CDR1 and CDR2: LGHNA and YNFKEQ. The trim removed 2 bases at V and 4 bases at J, leaving 11 bases unmatched. The CDR3 totals 17 residues. CDR3 amino acids: CASSQRDLAGTGETQYF. CDR3 nucleotide sequence: TGTGCCAGCAGCCAAAGGGACCTAGCGGGAACGGGAGAGACCCAGTACTTC.

V usage is TRBV5-5 and J usage is TRBJ2-7; D is possibly TRBD2 (6 bases). Germline values: CDR1 SGHKS, CDR2 YYEKEE (reference sequence). This CDR3 has 14 residues. V lost 0 bases to trimming and J lost 12 bases, with 19 bases between them. The CDR3 protein is CASSLAQGGSGAYF. CDR3 nucleotides: TGTGCCAGCAGCTTGGCCCAGGGAGGCTCGGGAGCGTACTTC.

V gene TRBV11-2 combines with J gene TRBJ1-1; 10 positions match TRBD1. The germline CDR1 and CDR2 sequences are SGHAT and FQNNGV. Trimming cost V 2 bases and J 0 bases; bases outside gene matches: 9. The CDR3 runs to 18 residues. The CDR3 bases are TGTGCCAGCAGCTTACTCGGGACAGGGGCCTTCATGAACACTGAAGCTTTCTTT. As protein: CASSLLGTGAFMNTEAFF.

The V gene is TRBV12-3 or TRBV12-4, the J gene TRBJ2-7; D is possibly TRBD2 (5 bases). V gave up 6 bases and J gave up 6 bases, with 12 bases separating them. The length of the CDR3 is 12 residues. CDR3 protein: CASSWELGEQYF. In nucleotides, the CDR3 is TGTGCCAGCAGCTGGGAGCTCGGCGAGCAGTACTTC.

The chain carries TRBV9 and TRBJ1-6, with 7 positions matching TRBD1. The V gene's germline CDR1 is SGDLS and CDR2 YYNGEE. The CDR3 is 13 residues long. V dropped 3 bases and J dropped 13; count of bases not matched to a gene: 7. CDR3 DNA sequence: TGTGCCAGCAGCGAAGGGGGCGGTCGCCCCCTCCACTTT. Amino acid sequence: CASSEGGGRPLHF.

V and J are TRBV30 and TRBJ2-7; possible D gene TRBD1, 6 bases. V lost 2 bases and J 2 bases, leaving 16 bases between the germline ends. This CDR3 is 15 amino acids long. CDR1 is GTSNPN and CDR2 is SVGIG in the germline V gene (reference sequence). The CDR3 spells CAWSSGQHNTYEQYF. The CDR3 DNA reads TGTGCCTGGAGTTCCGGACAGCATAACACCTACGAGCAGTACTTC.

The rearrangement links TRBV6-5 to TRBJ1-2; TRBD1 matches 8 bases. The V gene end was trimmed by 6 bases and the J gene end by 2 bases; junction bases not matched to a gene: 2. Germline values: CDR1 MNHEY, CDR2 SVGAGI. The CDR3 loop spans 13 amino acids. Here the CDR3 DNA reads TGTGCCAGCAGCTGGGACAGGAACTATGGCTACACCTTC. Protein: CASSWDRNYGYTF.

The chain joins TRBV10-1 to TRBJ1-1; D remains ambiguous. Germline loops: CDR1 WNHNN, CDR2 SYGVQD (reference sequence). Trimming took off 0 bases at V and 10 bases at J, with 9 bases between the two ends. This CDR3 is built from 12 residues. The DNA for the CDR3 is TGCGCCAGCAGTGAGTCGAGTAGTGGAGCTTTCTTT. It encodes CASSESSSGAFF.

The CDR3 is CASSLVPRAYQETQYF. The CDR3 nucleotides read TGTGCCAGCAGCTTGGTTCCCAGGGCCTACCAAGAGACCCAGTACTTC. The rearrangement uses TRBV5-4 and TRBJ2-5; D might be TRBD1 (5 bases). V lost 0 bases and J lost 0, with 12 bases in between. This CDR3 region has 16 residues. The germline CDR1 and CDR2 sequences are SGHNT and YYREEE (reference sequence).

This chain uses TRBV9 with TRBJ1-2; D is uncertain. Deletions cut 8 bases from V and 2 bases from J, with 7 bases between. The germline CDR1 and CDR2 sequences are SGDLS and YYNGEE. The CDR3 totals 11 residues. CDR3 sequence (DNA): TGTGCCAGACGGGAGAACTATGGCTACACCTTC. This translates into CARRENYGYTF.

In regard to this clone: Other DNA sequences of this sample code for an identical CDR3. V usage is TRBV6-5 and J usage is TRBJ2-3; 10 bases fit TRBD2. Germline assignment: CDR1 MNHEY and CDR2 SVGAGI. Trimming removed 0 bases from V and 3 bases from J; junction bases left unmatched: 3. The CDR3 is 16 amino acids. CDR3 loop: CASSYSPSGGTDTQYF. For the CDR3, the DNA is TGTGCCAGCAGTTACTCACCTAGCGGGGGTACAGATACGCAGTATTTT.

This clone was seen only a few times. V usage is TRBV6-1 and J usage is TRBJ1-4, with D maybe TRBD1 (6 bases). The germline gives CDR1 MNHNS, CDR2 SASEGT. V lost 3 bases, J lost 8 bases, and 22 bases lay in between. The CDR3 is 17 amino acids. The CDR3 sequence is CASSEDRLLGAREKLFF. The CDR3 DNA is TGTGCCAGCAGTGAGGATCGCCTATTGGGGGCCAGGGAAAAACTGTTTTTT.

Concerning this clone: The same CDR3 can be traced to other DNA sequences in this sample. The chain employs TRBV5-4 and TRBJ2-2; 9 bases align to TRBD1. The junction had 8 bases not matched to a gene; V was cut back by 4 bases and J by 4 bases. Germline CDR1 is SGHNT and CDR2 is YYREEE (reference sequence). The CDR3 sequence is 16 residues long. Written as DNA, the CDR3 is TGTGCCAGCAGCCCCCGGGGACAGGGTCGCACCGGGGAGCTGTTTTTT. This sequence encodes CASSPRGQGRTGELFF.

This chain uses TRBV7-9 with TRBJ2-4, with D tentatively TRBD2 (6 bases). The ends were cut back, 6 bases at V and 5 bases at J, with 14 bases in the middle. CDR3 length equals 14 residues. CDR1 is SEHNR and CDR2 is FQNEAQ in the germline V gene (reference sequence). DNA for the CDR3: TGTGCCAGCAGTTTAACCGGGGGAGAAAACATTCAGTACTTC. This gives the protein CASSLTGGENIQYF.

The chain is built from TRBV5-1 and TRBJ2-3; 7 positions match TRBD1. CDR3 size: 16 residues. Germline-derived CDR1 and CDR2 are SGHRS and YFSETQ. V lost 4 bases, J lost 1 base, and 9 bases stayed unmatched. The CDR3 nucleotides are TGCGCCAGCAGCGCCACTAGACAGGGAGGCACAGATACGCAGTATTTT. Residues: CASSATRQGGTDTQYF.

The rearrangement uses TRBV23-1 and TRBJ2-7, with 8 bases identical to TRBD2. TRBV23-1 is reported as an ORF; its role is uncertain. V shed 9 bases and J 2 bases; nucleotides not matched to a gene: 18. The CDR3 has 17 residues. CDR3 nucleotides: TGCGCCAGGCTGATGGAGGAGGGCGGGGGGCCTCCCTACGAGCAGTACTTC. It specifies CARLMEEGGGPPYEQYF.

This rearrangement joins TRBV30 to TRBJ2-7, with 12 bases matching TRBD2. V shed 0 bases and J 0 bases; nucleotides not matched to a gene: 9. This CDR3 has 18 residues. Germline V gene sequence: CDR1 GTSNPN, CDR2 SVGIG (reference sequence). The CDR3 region is CAWSVYPLAGGPSYEQYF. CDR3 nucleotides: TGTGCCTGGAGTGTGTACCCTCTAGCGGGGGGGCCCTCCTACGAGCAGTACTTC.

V and J are TRBV9 and TRBJ2-7; 8 bases are shared with TRBD1. CDR1 SGDLS and CDR2 YYNGEE come from the germline V gene. V was pared by 4 bases and J by 7 bases, with 7 bases of the junction left unmatched. This CDR3 spans 13 amino acids. As DNA, the CDR3 is TGTGCCAGCAGCTCGGCAGGGGGCTGGGAGCAGTACTTC. As protein: CASSSAGGWEQYF. Filled out from reference TRBV9 and TRBJ2-7, the complete variable domain reads DSGVTQTPKHLITATGQRVTLRCSPRSGDLSVYWYQQSLDQGLQFLIQYYNGEERAKGNILERFSAQQFPDLHSELNLSSLELGDSALYFCASSSAGGWEQYFGPGTRLTVT.

V gene TRBV19 combines with J gene TRBJ2-6; maybe TRBD2 (7 bases). CDR1 and CDR2 from the germline V gene are LNHDA and SQIVND (reference sequence). The V and J ends lost 2 bases and 0 bases respectively, with 17 bases between them. The CDR3 contains 19 residues. The CDR3 nucleotides read TGTGCCAGTAGTATACCGCGGGGGCGTTCCCTCTCTGGGGCCAACGTCCTGACTTTC. Residues: CASSIPRGRSLSGANVLTF.

The CDR3 sequence: CASSISGGVPETQYF. CDR3 DNA sequence: TGTGCCAGCAGCATTAGCGGGGGGGTGCCAGAGACCCAGTACTTC. The chain joins TRBV7-8 to TRBJ2-5; 11 bases fit TRBD2. Trimming at V came to 5 bases and at J to 4 bases, leaving 6 bases not matched to a gene. CDR3 size: 15 residues. Germline V gives CDR1 SGHVS, CDR2 FQNEAQ.

This chain links TRBV24-1 with TRBJ2-2; a weak D match, TRBD2 (7 bases). With 7 bases removed from V and 4 bases from J, the gap between germline ends came to 15 bases. This CDR3 has 15 amino acids. The germline gives CDR1 KGHDR, CDR2 SFDVKD. CDR3: CATSRGGRGTGELFF. In DNA form, the CDR3 reads TGTGCCACCAGCAGGGGAGGGCGAGGCACCGGGGAGCTGTTTTTT.

V is TRBV4-1 and J is TRBJ2-3, with TRBD1 identical over 8 bases. CDR1 and CDR2 from the germline V gene are MGHRA and YSYEKL. CDR3 length equals 15 residues. Trimming cost V 3 bases and J 2 bases; bases outside gene matches: 4. In DNA form, the CDR3 reads TGCGCCAGCAGCCAGTGGGACAGGAACACAGATACGCAGTATTTT. Its protein product is CASSQWDRNTDTQYF.

The chain joins TRBV11-2 to TRBJ1-5, with a weak D call TRBD1 (5 bases). Trimming took 5 bases from V and 5 from J, leaving 13 bases between them. The CDR3 contains 14 residues. CDR1 SGHAT and CDR2 FQNNGV come from the germline V gene. The DNA for the CDR3 is TGTGCCAGCAGCATACGGGGAGGGGATCAGCCCCAGCATTTT. It yields the protein CASSIRGGDQPQHF.

The chain joins TRBV6-6 to TRBJ1-4; D perhaps matches TRBD1 (5 bases). Per the germline V gene, CDR1 is MNHNY and CDR2 is SVGAGI (reference sequence). Trimming took off 6 bases at V and 8 bases at J, with 16 bases between the two ends. This CDR3 comprises 14 residues. The CDR3 is CASRPWGGREKLFF. CDR3 sequence (DNA): TGTGCCAGCAGGCCCTGGGGGGGACGCGAAAAACTGTTTTTT.